Listed below are T cell receptor beta chains from one sample, sequenced in a study of early T cells in non-severe SARS-CoV-2 infection. TCRdb independently ran MiXCR on the 5' RACE reads; one entry per CDR3 protein. This sample has 55,000 to 75,000 distinct CDR3 sequences, with 9.5% to 15% found just once. Source material: whole blood. The receptors derive from an adult who was a healthcare worker with PCR-confirmed SARS-CoV-2 infection or an uninfected control (not recorded which). Both conserved end residues are part of each CDR3. D genes are given only for firm matches. Only some rows state a clone size, as once, few, many or a class for expanded clones.

TRBJ2-4 TRBV29-1 NA many TGCAGCGTTGAAGGGGGATCCGGGAATATAAACATTCAGTACTTC CSVEGGSGNINIQYF
TRBJ1-1 TRBV3-1 TRBD1 few TGTGCCAGCAGCCAAGTAGGCCCCGACAGGGAAAAGAACACTGAAGCTTTCTTT CASSQVGPDREKNTEAFF
TRBJ2-4 TRBV29-1 NA NA TGCAGCGCCGCGGGACACGGAAGCAACATTCAGTACTTC CSAAGHGSNIQYF
TRBJ1-4 TRBV4-3 TRBD1 many TGCGCCAGCAGCCAAGTTTCAGGGGGGAATGAAAAACTGTTTTTT CASSQVSGGNEKLFF
TRBJ1-5 TRBV19 TRBD1 many TGTGCCAGTAGTCCCTCCCCCGGACAGGGCCAGCCCCAGCATTTT CASSPSPGQGQPQHF
TRBJ1-3 TRBV2 TRBD1 many TGTGCCAGCAGCGCCGGACAGGGGGGGAGAAACACCATATATTTT CASSAGQGGRNTIYF
TRBJ1-6 TRBV7-2 NA many TGTGCCAGCAGCGCAGGGACACCGAGGAATTCACCCCTCCACTTT CASSAGTPRNSPLHF
TRBJ1-2 TRBV28 NA many TGTGCCAGCAGAGCTTTGGGGGGGGCGAATTATGGCTACACCTTC CASRALGGANYGYTF
TRBJ2-7 TRBV28 TRBD1 NA TGTGCCAGCAGTTTAAGACAGGGCCTTATGTACGAGCAGTACTTC CASSLRQGLMYEQYF
TRBJ2-5 TRBV11-2 NA many TGTGCCAGCAGCACGTACAGGTCGAACTTCGGGACCCAGTACTTC CASSTYRSNFGTQYF
TRBJ2-5 TRBV3-1 NA many TGTGCCAGCAGCCACCAAGAGACCCAGTACTTC CASSHQETQYF
TRBJ2-7 TRBV12-3/TRBV12-4 NA many TGTGCCAGCAGTTTAACCGGCGGTCCCTCCGCCCTCTACGAGCAGTACTTC CASSLTGGPSALYEQYF
TRBJ2-7 TRBV7-2 NA NA TGTGCCAGCAGCTTAGGGACCACGCTCTCCTACGAGCAGTACTTC CASSLGTTLSYEQYF
TRBJ1-2 TRBV7-2 NA many TGTGCCAGCAGCTTAGATTCGGCTGGCTACACCTTC CASSLDSAGYTF
TRBJ1-2 TRBV3-1 NA many TGTGCCAGCAGCCAATCCAGGGATGGCTACACCTTC CASSQSRDGYTF
TRBJ1-5 TRBV10-2 NA NA TGCGCCAGCAGATCAAGGGGGTTGAATCAGCCCCAGCATTTT CASRSRGLNQPQHF
TRBJ1-6 TRBV19 NA NA TGTGCCAGCAGGACAGCACCATTATATAATTCACCCCTCCACTTT CASRTAPLYNSPLHF
TRBJ2-1 TRBV30 TRBD2 many TGTGCCTGGAGTATGGGACTAGCGTCGGATGAGCAGTTCTTC CAWSMGLASDEQFF
TRBJ2-7 TRBV9 NA many TGTGCCAGCAGCTTAGTTAATGGGGGCGAGCAGTACTTC CASSLVNGGEQYF
TRBJ2-5 TRBV19 NA many TGTGCCAGTAGTCACTCGGGGGAAGAGACCCAGTACTTC CASSHSGEETQYF
TRBJ2-1 TRBV20-1 NA many TGCAGTGCTACGCTAGCGCTAACCTACAATGAGCAGTTCTTC CSATLALTYNEQFF
TRBJ2-7 TRBV4-3 NA NA TGCGCCAGCAGCCCTGAGGCGGACCAGTGGTACGAGCAGTACTTC CASSPEADQWYEQYF
TRBJ2-6 TRBV5-1 NA many TGCGCCAGCAGCTTGAGTCCGGTAACTGGGGCCAACGTCCTGACTTTC CASSLSPVTGANVLTF
TRBJ1-1 TRBV7-2 NA few TGTGCCAGCAGCCACCCAGGGTACACTGAAGCTTTCTTT CASSHPGYTEAFF